A selection of T cell receptor beta chains follows, all from one sample in a study of human T cells and chemical hapten exposure. A single record per CDR3 protein comes from TCRdb applying MiXCR to the RACE reads. The data contain approximately 320,000 distinct CDR3 sequences, roughly 6% of them singletons. Material: whole blood, obtained in connection with sensitization to the hapten diphenylcyclopropenone (DPC). These receptors came from a woman younger than 35 with alopecia areata. Some clones in this sample may be carry-over from other donors' samples. Each CDR3 is given with its conserved first and last residue. D genes are given only for firm matches. The size entry is marked missing in some rows and otherwise reads once, few, many or a size class.

J: TRBJ2-5
V: TRBV18
D: TRBD2
size: -
DNA: TGTGCCAGCTCACGGACTAGCGAAGAGACCCAGTACTTC
CDR3: CASSRTSEETQYF

J: TRBJ1-1
V: TRBV5-5
D: -
size: few
DNA: TGTGCCAGCAGCCTGCATGGGGGTGAAGCTTTCTTT
CDR3: CASSLHGGEAFF

J: TRBJ2-2
V: TRBV2
D: TRBD2
size: many
DNA: TGTGCCAGCAGTACTGGGACTAGCGGGGAAACCGGGGAGCTGTTTTTT
CDR3: CASSTGTSGETGELFF

J: TRBJ1-1
V: TRBV7-2
D: -
size: many
DNA: TGTGCCAGCAGCTTTCGGGTTTGGCAGCGGGGAACGGGGACTGAAGCTTTCTTT
CDR3: CASSFRVWQRGTGTEAFF

J: TRBJ2-5
V: TRBV12-3/TRBV12-4
D: TRBD1
size: -
DNA: TGTGCCAGCAGTGGCCCGGGACAGCAAGAGACCCAGTACTTC
CDR3: CASSGPGQQETQYF

J: TRBJ2-7
V: TRBV12-3/TRBV12-4
D: -
size: -
DNA: TGTGCCAGCAGTTTATCACAGGAAATCTACGAGCAGTACTTC
CDR3: CASSLSQEIYEQYF

J: TRBJ2-1
V: TRBV20-1
D: TRBD2
size: many
DNA: TGCAGTGCTATACCTAGCGGGGCCGGGGATGAGCAGTTCTTC
CDR3: CSAIPSGAGDEQFF

J: TRBJ2-3
V: TRBV7-2
D: TRBD2
size: many
DNA: TGTGCCAGCAGCCCGAAGGCCGCGGGGGGGATGCATACGCAGTATTTT
CDR3: CASSPKAAGGMHTQYF

J: TRBJ1-2
V: TRBV27
D: -
size: many
DNA: TGTGCCAGCAGTTCTCCAGGGCGGGCGCGTGGAGGAGGCTATGGCTACACCTTC
CDR3: CASSSPGRARGGGYGYTF

J: TRBJ2-3
V: TRBV20-1
D: -
size: many
DNA: TGCAGTGCCCCAGGGGGCGGGGGTGAATTTGATACGCAGTATTTT
CDR3: CSAPGGGGEFDTQYF

J: TRBJ1-1
V: TRBV6-2/TRBV6-3
D: -
size: few
DNA: TGTGCCAGCAGTTACTGGGCCTTAGAGAACACTGAAGCTTTCTTT
CDR3: CASSYWALENTEAFF

J: TRBJ2-3
V: TRBV7-2
D: TRBD2
size: few
DNA: TGTGCCAGCAGTATAGCGGGGGGGCCCGCAGATACGCAGTATTTT
CDR3: CASSIAGGPADTQYF

J: TRBJ1-5
V: TRBV6-1
D: -
size: many
DNA: TGTGCCAGCAGTTGGGGACAAAGCAATCAGCCCCAGCATTTT
CDR3: CASSWGQSNQPQHF

J: TRBJ2-7
V: TRBV4-3
D: TRBD1
size: many
DNA: TGCGCCAGCAGCCCGGGACAGCCGAACTACGAGCAGTACTTC
CDR3: CASSPGQPNYEQYF

J: TRBJ1-5
V: TRBV12-3/TRBV12-4
D: -
size: few
DNA: TGTGCCAGCAGTTCATCTGAAGTGGAGTATGGCAATCAGCCCCAGCATTTT
CDR3: CASSSSEVEYGNQPQHF

J: TRBJ1-5
V: TRBV3-1
D: TRBD1
size: -
DNA: TGTGCCAGCAGCCAAGATACAGGGGTGGATCAGCCCCAGCATTTT
CDR3: CASSQDTGVDQPQHF

J: TRBJ1-4
V: TRBV10-3
D: TRBD1
size: -
DNA: TGTGCCACTAGAACCGGGGACAGGGGTGAAAAACTGTTTTTT
CDR3: CATRTGDRGEKLFF

J: TRBJ2-1
V: TRBV29-1
D: -
size: few
DNA: TGCAGCGTTGAAGCAGGGGTTAGGGGATACAATGAGCAGTTCTTC
CDR3: CSVEAGVRGYNEQFF

J: TRBJ1-3
V: TRBV9
D: -
size: few
DNA: TGTGCCAGCAGCGTAGCCGACAGCCTTGCTTCTGGAAACACCATATATTTT
CDR3: CASSVADSLASGNTIYF

J: TRBJ2-3
V: TRBV11-2
D: TRBD2
size: -
DNA: TGTGCCAGCAGCTTAGAAGGCGGGGGGGCCCTAGATACGCAGTATTTT
CDR3: CASSLEGGGALDTQYF

J: TRBJ1-2
V: TRBV6-5
D: TRBD1
size: -
DNA: TGTGCCAGCAGTTACACCGGGACAGGGAACTATGGCTACACCTTC
CDR3: CASSYTGTGNYGYTF

J: TRBJ1-4
V: TRBV3-1
D: -
size: few
DNA: TGTGCCAGCAGCCAGCAGGGCCCCCCAAATGAAAAACTGTTTTTT
CDR3: CASSQQGPPNEKLFF

J: TRBJ1-1
V: TRBV18
D: TRBD1
size: many
DNA: TGTGCCAGCTCACCACGGACAGGCGTGGGAGTGGATCAAGTGAACACTGAAGCTTTCTTT
CDR3: CASSPRTGVGVDQVNTEAFF

J: TRBJ2-3
V: TRBV24-1
D: -
size: -
DNA: TGTGCCACCAGCGCTTCGCGGGAAGAGAGCACAGATACGCAGTATTTT
CDR3: CATSASREESTDTQYF

J: TRBJ1-2
V: TRBV6-5
D: -
size: many
DNA: TGTGCCAGCAGTTTCGACAGGAACTATGGCTACACCTTC
CDR3: CASSFDRNYGYTF

J: TRBJ1-1
V: TRBV6-6
D: TRBD1
size: many
DNA: TGTGCCATCCGACCCCGACAGACAGGGCTAGACACTGAAGCTTTCTTT
CDR3: CAIRPRQTGLDTEAFF

J: TRBJ1-2
V: TRBV12-3/TRBV12-4
D: TRBD1
size: -
DNA: TGTGCCAGCAGTCTTAGGACAGGGGGAATCTATGGCTACACCTTC
CDR3: CASSLRTGGIYGYTF

J: TRBJ2-3
V: TRBV6-5
D: -
size: -
DNA: TGTGCCAGCAGTAGCGCAGAAAGCACAGATACGCAGTATTTT
CDR3: CASSSAESTDTQYF